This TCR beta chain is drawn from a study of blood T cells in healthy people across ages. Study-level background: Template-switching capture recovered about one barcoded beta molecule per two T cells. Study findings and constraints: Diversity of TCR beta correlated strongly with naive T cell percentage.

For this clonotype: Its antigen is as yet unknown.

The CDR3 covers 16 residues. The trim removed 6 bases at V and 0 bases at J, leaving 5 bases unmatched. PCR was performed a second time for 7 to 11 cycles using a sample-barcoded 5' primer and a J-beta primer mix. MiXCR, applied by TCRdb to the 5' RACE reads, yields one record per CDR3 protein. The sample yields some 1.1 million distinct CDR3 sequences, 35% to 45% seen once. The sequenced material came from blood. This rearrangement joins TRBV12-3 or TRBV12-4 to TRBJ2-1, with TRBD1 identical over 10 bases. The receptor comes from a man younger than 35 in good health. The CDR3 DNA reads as TGTGCCAGCAGCCCGACAGGGGGCCTCTCCTACAATGAGCAGTTCTTC. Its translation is CASSPTGGLSYNEQFF.